The 3 T cell receptor beta chains below were found in one sample sequenced in a study of blood T cell repertoires in COVID-19. Using immunoSEQ multiplex PCR, the repertoire was profiled, and TCRdb retains in-frame clones only, with some absent. Found here are fewer than 80,000 clones, roughly 85% of them singletons; the top ten hold just over 8%. The sequenced sample was peripheral blood. These receptors were obtained from a man aged 25 to 40 with acute or convalescent COVID-19.

The CDR3 here is CASSTQAGQGGGSPLHF. CDR3 coding DNA: TGTGCCAGCAGCACCCAGGCTGGACAGGGTGGAGGATCACCCCTCCACTTT. This chain uses TRBV28 with TRBJ1-6; 8 positions match TRBD1. The CDR3 contains 17 residues. In germline, CDR1 is MDHEN, CDR2 SYDVKM. V dropped 6 bases and J dropped 10; count of bases not matched to a gene: 17.

The chain is built from TRBV27 and TRBJ2-1, with 11 positions matching TRBD1. This CDR3 has 16 amino acids. Germline loops: CDR1 MNHEY, CDR2 SMNVEV (reference sequence). Germline trimming cut 3 bases from V and 8 bases from J; bases unmatched to any gene: 9. CDR3 sequence reads: CASSFLGQGAGDEQFF. The CDR3, as DNA: TGTGCCAGCAGTTTCCTAGGACAGGGGGCGGGCGATGAGCAGTTCTTC.

The chain carries TRBV6-6 and TRBJ2-6; no definite D call. Deletions cut 2 bases from V and 1 base from J, with 6 bases between. The CDR3 is 15 residues long. Germline-derived CDR1 and CDR2 are MNHNY and SVGAGI (reference sequence). The CDR3 nucleotides read TGTGCCAGCAGTTACGAGGCTTCTGGGGCCAACGTCCTGACTTTC. Its translation is CASSYEASGANVLTF.